This TCR beta chain was obtained from a study of T cell responses to AZD1222 COVID-19 vaccine. Overall study: Samples with a second dose at about 4 or about 12 weeks were pooled together. Study-wide results and caveats: Sampled repertoires all dated from after the peak T cell response.

Repertoires were generated with immunoSEQ multiplex PCR, while TCRdb's copy carries only in-frame clones and drops some. The sample contains fewer than 110,000 clones, approximately 90% of which appear only once. The germline V gene encodes CDR1 LNHDA and CDR2 SQIVND (reference sequence). Trimming took off 5 bases at V and 1 base at J, with 6 bases between the two ends. The CDR3 extends over 13 amino acids. In regard to this clone: Its specificity is unknown.

Sample: peripheral blood, taken on day 0 of AZD1222 vaccination. The V gene is TRBV19, the J gene TRBJ1-5; D is unclear. The TCR sequence derives from an adult in good health. The DNA of the CDR3 is TGTGCCAGTAGTTCCCAGAGCAATCAGCCCCAGCATTTT. Its translation: CASSSQSNQPQHF.